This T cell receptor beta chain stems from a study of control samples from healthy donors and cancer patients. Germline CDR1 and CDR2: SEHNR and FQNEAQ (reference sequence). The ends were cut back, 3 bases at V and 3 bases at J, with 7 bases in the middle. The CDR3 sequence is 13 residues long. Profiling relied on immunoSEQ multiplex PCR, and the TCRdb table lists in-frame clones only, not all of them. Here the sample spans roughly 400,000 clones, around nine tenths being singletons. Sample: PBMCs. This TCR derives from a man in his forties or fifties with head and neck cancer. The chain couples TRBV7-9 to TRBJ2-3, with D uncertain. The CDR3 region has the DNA TGTGCCAGCAGCTTTCCTAGAACAGATACGCAGTATTTT. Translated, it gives CASSFPRTDTQYF.